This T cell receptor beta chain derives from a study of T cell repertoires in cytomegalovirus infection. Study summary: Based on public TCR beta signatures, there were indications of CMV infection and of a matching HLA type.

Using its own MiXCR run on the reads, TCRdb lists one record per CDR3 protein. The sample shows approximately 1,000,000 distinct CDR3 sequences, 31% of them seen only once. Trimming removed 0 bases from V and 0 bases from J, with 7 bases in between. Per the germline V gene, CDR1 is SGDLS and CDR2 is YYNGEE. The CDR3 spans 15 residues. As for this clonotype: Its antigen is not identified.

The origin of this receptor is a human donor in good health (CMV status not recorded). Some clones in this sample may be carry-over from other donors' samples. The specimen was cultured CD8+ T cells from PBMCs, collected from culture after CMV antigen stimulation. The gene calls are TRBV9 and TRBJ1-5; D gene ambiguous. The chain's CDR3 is CASSVAGNSNQPQHF. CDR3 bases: TGTGCCAGCAGCGTAGCGGGAAATAGCAATCAGCCCCAGCATTTT.